A single sample gave rise to the 24 T cell receptor beta chains below, sequenced in a study of T cells in Graves' hyperthyroidism and ophthalmopathy. Amplification yielded TCR beta CDR3 regions, with RNA transcripts as the source. The TCR CDR3 was amplified in a first-round RT-PCR using the HTBI primer set. TCRdb re-derived calls from the multiplex PCR reads in MiXCR, one entry per CDR3 protein. The data contain roughly 420,000 distinct CDR3 sequences, less than 20% of them seen just once; the ten biggest clones take up approximately 14%. Sequencing used blood. These receptors were taken from a woman between 18 and 29 years old with Graves' hyperthyroidism.

This chain uses TRBV6-6 with TRBJ1-5, with D unclear. Per the germline V gene, CDR1 is MNHNY and CDR2 is SVGAGI (reference sequence). Trimming stripped 2 bases from V and 7 bases from J, with 12 bases between. The CDR3 spans 14 residues. CDR3 DNA: TGTGCCAGCAGTTACGGGAAAGTATTCCAGCCCCAGCATTTT. Protein product: CASSYGKVFQPQHF.

This clonotype has a count of ten or more. This chain links TRBV20-1 with TRBJ1-1, with D possibly being TRBD1 (5 bases). V lost 6 bases to trimming and J lost 1 base, with 12 bases between them. Looked up from germline, CDR1 is DFQATT and CDR2 is SNEGSKA (reference sequence). The length of the CDR3 is 13 residues. The CDR3 bases are TGCAGTGCCCGGGTGGGGGGGAACACTGAAGCTTTCTTT. Translating it yields CSARVGGNTEAFF.

This clonotype came up many times. The rearrangement joins TRBV28 to TRBJ2-3, with TRBD2 matching over 11 bases. Trimming cost V 3 bases and J 5 bases; bases outside gene matches: 10. The germline V gene encodes CDR1 MDHEN and CDR2 SYDVKM. This CDR3 comprises 17 residues. The CDR3 DNA sequence: TGTGCCAGCAGTTTTCGGGGACTAGCGGAAACTCTAGATACGCAGTATTTT. Encoded protein: CASSFRGLAETLDTQYF.

This clonotype has more than one count but fewer than ten. The rearrangement links TRBV12-3 or TRBV12-4 to TRBJ1-6, with D maybe TRBD1 (5 bases). V shed 6 bases and J shed 10 bases, with 7 bases lying between them. CDR3 length equals 11 residues. This CDR3 reads CASSQGSPLHF. DNA for the CDR3: TGTGCCAGCAGCCAGGGCTCACCCCTCCACTTT.

This clonotype was found many times. The chain combines TRBV20-1 with TRBJ2-7, with TRBD2 as a possible D gene (7 bases). CDR1 is DFQATT and CDR2 is SNEGSKA in the germline V gene (reference sequence). V gave up 2 bases and J gave up 4 bases, with 18 bases separating them. The CDR3 length is 15 residues. CDR3 sequence reads: CSARSARGPLYEQYF. DNA for the CDR3: TGCAGTGCTAGATCGGCGCGGGGGCCCCTATACGAGCAGTACTTC.

The sample holds many counts of this clonotype. The CDR3 reads CASNNKYEQYF. CDR3 DNA: TGTGCCAGCAACAACAAATACGAGCAGTACTTC. The rearrangement joins TRBV28 to TRBJ2-7; no reliable D call. V lost 7 bases and J lost 4, with 8 bases in between. The CDR3 loop spans 11 amino acids. Germline V lookup: CDR1 MDHEN, CDR2 SYDVKM.

At least ten counts were recorded for this clonotype. The genes are TRBV4-1 and TRBJ1-4; 10 bases line up with TRBD1. CDR3 size: 15 residues. V shed 4 bases, J shed 8 bases, and the junction held 7 bases outside the gene matches. Germline V gene data show CDR1 as MGHRA and CDR2 as YSYEKL. The CDR3 DNA reads TGCGCCAGCAGCCCCGGGGACAGGGGAGGCGAAAAACTGTTTTTT. Protein sequence: CASSPGDRGGEKLFF.

With regard to this clonotype: This may be a read error, as it is one base from a much larger clone. The V gene is TRBV29-1, the J gene TRBJ2-1; D is tentatively TRBD1 or TRBD2 (6 bases each). Germline CDR1 is SQVTM and CDR2 is ANQGSEA. Between the trimmed V and J ends, which lost 5 bases and 4 bases, there was a span of 18 bases. The CDR3 runs 15 residues. This CDR3 reads CSVSVARGEYNEQFF. In DNA form, the CDR3 reads TGCAGCGTTTCGGTAGCGAGGGGGGAATACAATGAGCAGTTCTTC.

This clonotype occurred many times. The genes are TRBV2 and TRBJ2-5; 9 bases are shared with TRBD2. The trim removed 7 bases at V and 1 base at J, leaving 1 base unmatched. The germline gives CDR1 SNHLY, CDR2 FYNNEI. CDR3 length equals 13 residues. The chain's CDR3 is CASMRGGQETQYF. For the CDR3, the DNA is TGTGCCAGCATGCGGGGGGGCCAAGAGACCCAGTACTTC.

This clonotype was counted a few times. The chain joins TRBV16 to TRBJ1-4; 7 nucleotides line up with TRBD1. The germline V gene has CDR1 KGHSY and CDR2 FQNENV. This CDR3 is built from 15 residues. The V and J ends lost 4 bases and 2 bases, in that order; junction bases with no gene match: 4. CDR3 DNA: TGTGCCAGCAGCCTGAACAGGGGCACTAATGAAAAACTGTTTTTT. It codes for CASSLNRGTNEKLFF.

This clonotype turned up a few times. The CDR3 sequence is CASRAGGGGHEKLFF. The DNA for the CDR3 is TGTGCCAGCAGGGCCGGCGGGGGAGGGCATGAAAAACTGTTTTTT. The V and J genes are TRBV6-1 and TRBJ1-4; D perhaps matches TRBD1 (5 bases). V was pared by 6 bases and J by 6 bases, with 17 bases between. There are 15 residues in the CDR3. The germline V gene has CDR1 MNHNS and CDR2 SASEGT.

The chain uses TRBV18 and TRBJ1-1; D might be TRBD1 (5 bases). Per the germline V gene, CDR1 is KGHSH and CDR2 is LQKENI. V was shortened by 1 base and J by 5 bases, with 32 bases between the two germline ends. This CDR3 comprises 21 residues. CDR3: CASSPLPNGRVGGRSFTEAFF. CDR3 DNA sequence: TGTGCCAGCTCACCACTTCCGAATGGCAGGGTTGGTGGGCGTTCGTTTACTGAAGCTTTCTTT.

This clonotype was counted ten times or more. The V gene is TRBV28, the J gene TRBJ2-7, with D possibly matching TRBD2 (5 bases). V shed 11 bases and J shed 2 bases, with 10 bases lying between them. From germline, CDR1 is MDHEN and CDR2 SYDVKM. The CDR3 length is 11 residues. CDR3 residues: CASGLAYEQYF. In nucleotides, the CDR3 is TGTGCCTCCGGACTTGCCTACGAGCAGTACTTC. Full variable domain (rest looked up from reference TRBV28 and TRBJ2-7): DVKVTQSSRYLVKRTGEKVFLECVQDMDHENMFWYRQDPGLGLRLIYFSYDVKMKEKGDIPEGYSVSREKKERFSLILESASTNQTSMYLCASGLAYEQYFGPGTRLTVT.

CDR3 DNA: TGTGCCAGCATGGGGGGTAGCGGGGGCGCGAAGAAAAAAGAGACCCAGTACTTC. Translated: CASMGGSGGAKKKETQYF. The chain uses TRBV2 and TRBJ2-5, with 9 nucleotides matching TRBD2. The germline V gene encodes CDR1 SNHLY and CDR2 FYNNEI. The CDR3 sequence is 18 residues long. V lost 7 bases and J lost 3; bases outside the gene matches: 18. The full variable domain, its missing parts supplied by reference TRBV2 and TRBJ2-5, is EPEVTQTPSHQVTQMGQEVILRCVPISNHLYFYWYRQILGQKVEFLVSFYNNEISEKSEIFDDQFSVERPDGSNFTLKIRSTKLEDSAMYFCASMGGSGGAKKKETQYFGPGTRLLVL.

This clonotype was recorded many times. The J gene is TRBJ1-4, the V gene TRBV20-1; D gene uncertain. The germline gives CDR1 DFQATT, CDR2 SNEGSKA (reference sequence). V was pared by 2 bases and J by 6 bases, with 16 bases between. This CDR3 region has 15 residues. CDR3 sequence: CSARKDKVGDEKLFF. Written as DNA, the CDR3 is TGCAGTGCTAGAAAAGACAAGGTGGGAGATGAAAAACTGTTTTTT.

This clonotype has ten or more counts. This chain connects TRBV2 to TRBJ1-1; no clear D. The CDR3 loop spans 13 amino acids. The V end lost 5 bases, the J end lost 0 bases, and 7 bases lay between the germline ends. CDR1 is SNHLY and CDR2 is FYNNEI in the germline V gene. The CDR3 protein is CASSNDMNTEAFF. CDR3 in DNA: TGTGCCAGCAGTAACGACATGAACACTGAAGCTTTCTTT.

This clonotype was seen a handful of times. The J gene is TRBJ1-3, the V gene TRBV20-1; a possible D gene is TRBD1 (5 bases). V was trimmed by 0 bases and J by 2 bases, leaving 26 bases between them. CDR3 length: 20 residues. Germline CDR1 DFQATT, CDR2 SNEGSKA (reference sequence). Here the CDR3 reads CSAREGGGGSSFRPGNTIYF. As DNA, the CDR3 is TGCAGTGCTAGAGAGGGGGGTGGAGGGTCGTCATTTCGTCCTGGAAACACCATATATTTT.

In nucleotides, the CDR3 is TGTGCCAGCAGTTTCGCGGGGGGCTTTTACACCGGGGAGCTGTTTTTT. It translates to CASSFAGGFYTGELFF. V and J are TRBV27 and TRBJ2-2; 8 nucleotides align to TRBD2. The CDR3 contains 16 residues. V was pared by 3 bases and J by 3 bases, with 6 bases of the junction left unmatched. The V gene's germline CDR1 is MNHEY and CDR2 SMNVEV (reference sequence).

At least ten counts were recorded for this clonotype. The chain links TRBV2 to TRBJ2-1; 8 bases agree with TRBD1. The germline V gene has CDR1 SNHLY and CDR2 FYNNEI. The V and J ends lost 4 bases and 2 bases, in that order; junction bases with no gene match: 13. The CDR3 covers 18 residues. CDR3 in DNA: TGTGCCAGCAGTGTAAGAACGTGGGGGACAGGCGCCTACAATGAGCAGTTCTTC. Translation gives CASSVRTWGTGAYNEQFF.

This clonotype was counted many times. This chain joins TRBV6-5 and TRBJ2-3, with no clear D. Trimming took off 0 bases at V and 0 bases at J, with 13 bases between the two ends. CDR3 length: 17 amino acids. Germline V gives CDR1 MNHEY, CDR2 SVGAGI. CDR3 in amino acids: CASSYSARDTSTDTQYF. The CDR3 region has the DNA TGTGCCAGCAGTTACTCAGCTAGGGATACTAGCACAGATACGCAGTATTTT.

This clonotype was detected ten times or more. The chain combines TRBV28 with TRBJ2-7; perhaps D is TRBD1 or TRBD2 (5 bases each). V was clipped by 6 bases and J by 1 base, with 13 bases between them. This CDR3 contains 14 residues. Germline CDR1 and CDR2: MDHEN and SYDVKM. The CDR3 here is CASRPQGVSYEQYF. In nucleotides, the CDR3 is TGTGCCAGCAGGCCTCAGGGAGTTTCCTACGAGCAGTACTTC.

This clonotype was seen only a few times. A much larger clone is a single base away; this may be a read error. V is TRBV28 and J is TRBJ1-2; D might be TRBD1 (5 bases). Germline V gene data show CDR1 as MDHEN and CDR2 as SYDVKM. The CDR3 runs to 14 residues. CDR3 bases: TGTGCCATCACTCTGTTGGGAGGGGCTGGTGGCTGCACCTTC. Residues: CAITLLGGAGGCTF.

This chain joins TRBV5-6 and TRBJ1-4; 9 nucleotides line up with TRBD1. This CDR3 has 15 residues. J gave up 8 bases and V 7 bases, and 12 bases lay outside the gene matches. Germline V gene sequence: CDR1 SGHDT, CDR2 YYEEEE. The CDR3 here is CASSPTGGVKEKLFF. Written as DNA, the CDR3 is TGTGCCAGCTCGCCTACAGGGGGCGTGAAGGAAAAACTGTTTTTT.

This clonotype showed up just a few times. The chain carries TRBV19 and TRBJ1-1; D unclear. The V end was cut by 3 bases, the J end by 1 base, with 6 bases between. CDR3 length: 13 amino acids. CDR1 is LNHDA and CDR2 is SQIVND in the germline V gene (reference sequence). CDR3 sequence (DNA): TGTGCCAGTAGTATTAAAGAGAACACTGAAGCTTTCTTT. Its protein is CASSIKENTEAFF. The full variable domain, with the rest looked up from reference TRBV19 and TRBJ1-1, is DGGITQSPKYLFRKEGQNVTLSCEQNLNHDAMYWYRQDPGQGLRLIYYSQIVNDFQKGDIAEGYSVSREKKESFPLTVTSAQKNPTAFYLCASSIKENTEAFFGQGTRLTVV.